A single sample is the source of the 22 T cell receptor beta chains below, sequenced in a study of T-cell reconstitution after alpha-beta-depleted transplantation in children. Library preparation (for TCRbeta) was performed with unique molecular identifiers. Each CDR3 protein gets one entry after TCRdb re-called the PCR reads with MiXCR. The sample has 250,000 to 400,000 distinct CDR3 sequences, 20% to 30% seen once. Sample: PBMCs, mostly from graft donor cells, taken 180 days after TCRalphabeta/CD19-depleted stem cell transplant. Source of these receptors: a male patient aged 10 to 17 who had a stem cell transplant for acute lymphoblastic leukemia, so the T cells may come from the graft donor.

The CDR3 sequence: CATSPTGPDEKLFF. The CDR3 nucleotides read TGTGCCACCAGTCCCACAGGTCCGGATGAAAAACTGTTTTTT. The rearrangement links TRBV24-1 to TRBJ1-4; tentatively, D is TRBD1 (5 bases). V was cut by 6 bases and J by 6 bases, with 13 bases left in between. CDR1 and CDR2 from the germline V gene are KGHDR and SFDVKD. This CDR3 has 14 amino acids.

This chain joins TRBV4-1 and TRBJ2-5; 12 positions agree with TRBD2. V was pared by 6 bases and J by 5 bases, with 10 bases of the junction left unmatched. The CDR3 contains 16 residues. CDR1 and CDR2 (germline): MGHRA, YSYEKL. CDR3 DNA: TGCGCCAGCAGGCGCCGACTAGCGGGAGCGGGGGAGACCCAGTACTTC. Translating it yields CASRRRLAGAGETQYF.

This clonotype was seen once. The CDR3 reads CASREGAGLSSYNEQFF. The CDR3 nucleotides are TGCGCCAGCAGGGAAGGCGCCGGTCTCAGCTCCTACAATGAGCAGTTCTTC. The chain joins TRBV4-1 to TRBJ2-1, with D hard to call. The ends were cut back, 6 bases at V and 0 bases at J, with 18 bases in the middle. The CDR3 sequence is 17 residues long. Per germline, CDR1 MGHRA and CDR2 YSYEKL.

The chain combines TRBV5-1 with TRBJ1-6; tentatively, D is TRBD1 (5 bases). CDR1 and CDR2 (germline): SGHRS, YFSETQ. The CDR3 has 15 amino acids. The ends were cut back, 1 base at V and 10 bases at J, with 15 bases in the middle. The CDR3 region is CASSLSGEKQSPLHF. DNA for the CDR3: TGCGCCAGCAGCTTGTCGGGGGAGAAGCAGTCACCCCTCCACTTT.

This clonotype was seen at least ten times. The gene calls are TRBV29-1 and TRBJ1-1; no firm D call. The V end was cut by 2 bases, the J end by 6 bases, with 4 bases between. CDR1 SQVTM and CDR2 ANQGSEA come from the germline V gene. This CDR3 has 10 amino acids. CDR3 sequence reads: CSVESPEAFF. The CDR3 nucleotides read TGCAGCGTTGAAAGCCCTGAAGCTTTCTTT.

CDR3 sequence: CASSLGGGVYGYTF. The CDR3 bases are TGTGCCAGCAGCTTAGGAGGGGGCGTGTATGGCTACACCTTC. V is TRBV7-8 and J is TRBJ1-2, with 7 bases matching TRBD1. V lost 1 base, J lost 5 bases, and 4 bases stayed unmatched. Germline V gives CDR1 SGHVS, CDR2 FQNEAQ. The CDR3 contains 14 residues. Drawing the rest from reference TRBV7-8 and TRBJ1-2, the complete variable domain is GAGVSQSPRYKVAKRGQDVALRCDPISGHVSLFWYQQALGQGPEFLTYFQNEAQLDKSGLPSDRFFAERPEGSVSTLKIQRTQQEDSAVYLCASSLGGGVYGYTFGSGTRLTVV.

This chain links TRBV20-1 with TRBJ2-7, with 7 bases matching TRBD2. This CDR3 has 13 residues. Germline trimming cut 3 bases from V and 2 bases from J; bases unmatched to any gene: 4. Germline loops: CDR1 DFQATT, CDR2 SNEGSKA (reference sequence). The CDR3 DNA reads TGCAGTGCTAGCAGCGGGGCAGCCTACGAGCAGTACTTC. It is translated as CSASSGAAYEQYF.

This clonotype has only a few counts. The genes are TRBV5-1 and TRBJ1-3, with a weak D call TRBD1 (5 bases). V lost 4 bases and J lost 2, with 7 bases in between. The CDR3 is made up of 13 amino acids. Germline loops: CDR1 SGHRS, CDR2 YFSETQ. CDR3 sequence reads: CASSKDTGNTIYF. CDR3 DNA sequence: TGCGCCAGCAGCAAGGACACTGGAAACACCATATATTTT.

V usage is TRBV20-1 and J usage is TRBJ1-5; D is unresolved. From germline, CDR1 is DFQATT and CDR2 SNEGSKA (reference sequence). The germline V and J ends were trimmed by 3 bases and 4 bases, with 13 bases remaining between them. There are 14 residues in the CDR3. Here the CDR3 reads CSARSGAANQPQHF. In DNA form, the CDR3 reads TGCAGTGCTAGGTCGGGCGCCGCGAATCAGCCCCAGCATTTT.

V and J are TRBV4-1 and TRBJ2-7; perhaps D is TRBD1 or TRBD2 (6 bases each). V lost 3 bases and J 5 bases, leaving 20 bases between the germline ends. From germline, CDR1 is MGHRA and CDR2 YSYEKL. The CDR3 loop spans 16 amino acids. DNA for the CDR3: TGCGCCAGCAGCCACGAACCCTGGGGGGCTGGCGACGAGCAGTACTTC. This encodes CASSHEPWGAGDEQYF.

Only a few counts were recorded for this clonotype. This chain connects TRBV27 to TRBJ2-1, with D uncertain. Germline loops: CDR1 MNHEY, CDR2 SMNVEV (reference sequence). V lost 2 bases and J 9 bases, leaving 11 bases between the germline ends. The CDR3 length is 13 residues. CDR3 sequence (DNA): TGTGCCAGCAGTTTAAGACCCATTGGTGAGCAGTTCTTC. The encoded protein is CASSLRPIGEQFF.

The chain joins TRBV6-1 to TRBJ1-3, with 8 bases matching TRBD1. The ends lost 2 bases at V and 8 bases at J; junction bases unmatched: 5. Germline CDR1 is MNHNS and CDR2 is SASEGT. There are 14 residues in the CDR3. The CDR3: CASSEPGGSDTIYF. The CDR3 nucleotides read TGTGCCAGCAGTGAACCAGGGGGCAGTGACACCATATATTTT.

This clonotype was found a few times. The CDR3 nucleotides read TGTGCCAGCAGCTTAGGGGCAGGGGGAATGAACACTGAAGCTTTCTTT. This codes for CASSLGAGGMNTEAFF. The V gene is TRBV7-3, the J gene TRBJ1-1; TRBD1 matches 7 bases. The junction had 6 bases not matched to a gene; V was cut back by 2 bases and J by 0 bases. Germline V CDR1 and CDR2: SGHTA, FQGTGA. This CDR3 has 16 amino acids.

J is TRBJ1-5 and V is TRBV20-1, with a weak D call TRBD1 (6 bases). The CDR3 spans 15 residues. Per the germline V gene, CDR1 is DFQATT and CDR2 is SNEGSKA (reference sequence). Trimming took off 0 bases at V and 5 bases at J, with 14 bases between the two ends. In nucleotides, the CDR3 is TGCAGTGCTAGAGATCCGGGGGGGCGAGATCAGCCCCAGCATTTT. Amino acid sequence: CSARDPGGRDQPQHF.

The chain links TRBV12-3 or TRBV12-4 to TRBJ2-3; the match to TRBD2 covers 9 bases. The CDR3 length is 15 residues. The V gene end was trimmed by 5 bases and the J gene end by 4 bases; junction bases not matched to a gene: 7. The CDR3 spells CASSLPLAGADTQYF. DNA of the CDR3: TGTGCCAGCAGTCTCCCTTTAGCGGGAGCAGATACGCAGTATTTT.

V and J are TRBV7-2 and TRBJ2-7; D could derive from TRBD1 or TRBD2 (5 bases each). The V end was cut by 3 bases, the J end by 2 bases, with 14 bases between. The CDR3 extends over 15 amino acids. Germline CDR1 and CDR2: SGHTA and FQGNSA. The CDR3 bases are TGTGCCAGCAGCTTTGGGCAGGTGGGACCCTACGAGCAGTACTTC. Translated, it gives CASSFGQVGPYEQYF.

V and J are TRBV12-3 or TRBV12-4 and TRBJ1-5; D is possibly TRBD1 (6 bases). The V end was cut by 4 bases, the J end by 8 bases, with 18 bases between. The CDR3 contains 15 residues. Here the CDR3 reads CASSSRGGAGKPQHF. The CDR3 DNA reads TGTGCCAGCAGTTCGAGAGGGGGGGCTGGAAAGCCCCAGCATTTT.

The chain recombines TRBV4-1 with TRBJ2-7; D perhaps matches TRBD1 (6 bases). The CDR3 consists of 13 residues. Trimming took 7 bases from V and 4 from J, leaving 14 bases between them. Germline V gene data show CDR1 as MGHRA and CDR2 as YSYEKL. The CDR3, as DNA: TGCGCCAGCACCTGGACAGACGGGTACGAGCAGTACTTC. It encodes CASTWTDGYEQYF.

This clonotype occurred a few times. The chain joins TRBV29-1 to TRBJ2-3, with a tentative D call TRBD2 (5 bases). The V gene's germline CDR1 is SQVTM and CDR2 ANQGSEA. V lost 3 bases and J lost 13, with 14 bases in between. This CDR3 has 11 amino acids. CDR3 residues: CSVERGWGEYF. DNA for the CDR3: TGCAGCGTTGAGAGAGGTTGGGGAGAGTATTTT.

This clonotype was observed a few times. The V gene is TRBV6-1, the J gene TRBJ2-7, with 9 bases lining up with TRBD2. From germline, CDR1 is MNHNS and CDR2 SASEGT. V lost 3 bases to trimming and J lost 3 bases; unmatched junction nucleotides: 24. CDR3 length equals 21 residues. The chain's CDR3 is CASSDFLGSRLAGRGSYEQYF. CDR3 in DNA: TGTGCCAGCAGTGATTTTCTCGGTAGTCGCCTAGCGGGGAGAGGGAGCTACGAGCAGTACTTC.

This clonotype turned up a few times. CDR3 bases: TGTGCCAGCAGGATTCTAAGGGGAACCGGTGGGGCCAACGTCCTGACTTTC. This encodes CASRILRGTGGANVLTF. V gene TRBV7-8 combines with J gene TRBJ2-6; D is possibly TRBD1 (5 bases). Germline V lookup: CDR1 SGHVS, CDR2 FQNEAQ. This CDR3 comprises 17 residues. V was shortened by 6 bases and J by 3 bases, with 18 bases between the two germline ends.

As regards this clonotype: At one boundary the junction diverges from the germline segment, which might be a read error. This chain joins TRBV5-1 and TRBJ2-1; possibly TRBD1 for D (7 bases). CDR1 is SGHRS, CDR2 YFSETQ, per germline. The CDR3 is 14 amino acids. The CDR3 sequence: CAISFYRGGGEQFF. The CDR3 DNA reads TGCGCCATCAGCTTCTACAGGGGAGGCGGTGAGCAGTTCTTC.